The 16 T cell receptor beta chains below come from one sample, sequenced in a study of naive CD8 T cells in extremely preterm neonates. Some clones are missing from TCRdb's copy, which holds only in-frame ones; the method was immunoSEQ multiplex PCR. The sample contains about 5,100 clones, nearly 99% of which appear only once. Source material: naive CD8+ T cells from blood. All receptors derive from a human donor in good health.

The chain has TRBV5-1 and TRBJ2-7; possibly TRBD2 for D (5 bases). V was shortened by 4 bases and J by 4 bases, with 6 bases between the two germline ends. The germline V gene encodes CDR1 SGHRS and CDR2 YFSETQ. The CDR3 sequence is 11 residues long. The CDR3 spells CASSGSYEQYF. The CDR3 region has the DNA TGCGCCAGCAGCGGGAGTTACGAGCAGTACTTC. Based on the CDR3 plus reference TRBV5-1 and TRBJ2-7, the full variable domain is KAGVTQTPRYLIKTRGQQVTLSCSPISGHRSVSWYQQTPGQGLQFLFEYFSETQRNKGNFPGRFSGRQFSNSRSEMNVSTLELGDSALYLCASSGSYEQYFGPGTRLTVT.

In nucleotides, the CDR3 is TGTGCCAGCAGTTACGAACAGGGGGGGAAAAATACTGAAGCTTTCTTT. Encoded protein: CASSYEQGGKNTEAFF. The J gene is TRBJ1-1, the V gene TRBV6-5; 8 bases align to TRBD1. Germline CDR1 MNHEY, CDR2 SVGAGI. J was trimmed by 5 bases and V by 2 bases; bases with no gene match: 10. This CDR3 has 16 amino acids.

The chain employs TRBV9 and TRBJ2-1, with a possible D match to TRBD2 (7 bases). Germline V CDR1 and CDR2: SGDLS, YYNGEE. There are 16 residues in the CDR3. V shed 0 bases and J shed 6 bases, with 16 bases lying between them. The CDR3 is CASSVGGGGGTNEQFF. Here the CDR3 DNA reads TGTGCCAGCAGCGTAGGAGGGGGAGGGGGGACCAATGAGCAGTTCTTC. Full variable domain (rest looked up from reference TRBV9 and TRBJ2-1): DSGVTQTPKHLITATGQRVTLRCSPRSGDLSVYWYQQSLDQGLQFLIQYYNGEERAKGNILERFSAQQFPDLHSELNLSSLELGDSALYFCASSVGGGGGTNEQFFGPGTRLTVL.

CDR3 loop: CASSSGTASYNEQFF. CDR3 nucleotides: TGTGCCAGCAGCTCCGGGACAGCTTCCTACAATGAGCAGTTCTTC. The V and J genes are TRBV27 and TRBJ2-1, with TRBD1 matching over 7 bases. Germline CDR1 and CDR2: MNHEY and SMNVEV (reference sequence). The CDR3 runs 15 residues. V shed 6 bases and J 1 base; nucleotides not matched to a gene: 6.

V is TRBV5-4 and J is TRBJ2-3; D ambiguous. The V gene's germline CDR1 is SGHNT and CDR2 YYREEE (reference sequence). The V end was cut by 2 bases, the J end by 0 bases, with 10 bases between. The CDR3 is made up of 15 amino acids. CDR3 DNA sequence: TGTGCCAGCAGCTTTTTTTCCAGTAGCACAGATACGCAGTATTTT. Its protein is CASSFFSSSTDTQYF.

In DNA, the CDR3 is TGTGCCAGCGGGTCGAGTCTAGCGGGAGACAATGAGCAGTTCTTC. It yields the protein CASGSSLAGDNEQFF. This rearrangement joins TRBV9 to TRBJ2-1; 10 positions match TRBD2. Germline V gene data show CDR1 as SGDLS and CDR2 as YYNGEE. V trimming: 7 bases; J trimming: 5 bases; junction bases outside the gene matches: 9. The length of the CDR3 is 15 residues.

The J gene is TRBJ1-2, the V gene TRBV5-6; no clear D gene. With 0 bases removed from V and 8 bases from J, the gap between germline ends came to 8 bases. Germline loops: CDR1 SGHDT, CDR2 YYEEEE. This CDR3 is 12 amino acids long. The chain's CDR3 is CASSLGPGGYTF. The CDR3 bases are TGTGCCAGCAGCTTGGGGCCGGGGGGCTACACCTTC.

In this sample, this clone turned up once. The chain recombines TRBV5-6 with TRBJ2-1, with D hard to call. Trimming removed 2 bases from V and 6 bases from J, with 6 bases in between. Per the germline V gene, CDR1 is SGHDT and CDR2 is YYEEEE. This CDR3 region has 12 residues. CDR3: CASSFSGNEQFF. For the CDR3, the DNA is TGTGCCAGCAGCTTCTCAGGCAATGAGCAGTTCTTC.

The V and J genes are TRBV9 and TRBJ2-5, with D perhaps TRBD2 (6 bases). The end of the DNA is better explained by TRBJ2-7, so the J call may be wrong. The CDR3 contains 14 residues. The germline V gene has CDR1 SGDLS and CDR2 YYNGEE. CDR3 residues: CASSVGTGAYEQYF. The DNA for the CDR3 is TGTGCCAGCAGCGTTGGGACGGGAGCCTACGAGCAGTACTTC.

The chain employs TRBV7-6 and TRBJ2-7; TRBD1 might be the D (7 bases). Trimming took 1 base from V and 5 from J, leaving 12 bases between them. The CDR3 is made up of 14 amino acids. CDR1 is SGHVS, CDR2 FNYEAQ, per germline. The CDR3 is CASSLGRGVNEQYF. The CDR3 region has the DNA TGTGCCAGCAGCTTAGGCAGGGGGGTGAACGAGCAGTACTTC.

The chain combines TRBV6-5 with TRBJ2-1, with TRBD2 matching over 7 bases. Germline CDR1 is MNHEY and CDR2 is SVGAGI. The CDR3 extends over 15 amino acids. The V segment lost 5 bases and the J segment 4 bases; nucleotides outside the gene matches: 8. This CDR3 is CASSISGGGYNEQFF. CDR3 DNA: TGTGCCAGCAGTATTAGCGGCGGGGGTTACAATGAGCAGTTCTTC.

This chain joins TRBV4-1 and TRBJ2-7; D remains unclear. CDR3 length equals 12 residues. The V gene's germline CDR1 is MGHRA and CDR2 YSYEKL. Between the trimmed V and J ends, which lost 0 bases and 3 bases, there was a span of 3 bases. The CDR3 DNA sequence: TGCGCCAGCAGCCAAGATCTCTACGAGCAGTACTTC. Translating gives CASSQDLYEQYF.

This chain links TRBV7-6 with TRBJ2-1; 10 positions agree with TRBD2. The CDR3 contains 18 residues. The junction had 12 bases not matched to a gene; V was cut back by 5 bases and J by 2 bases. CDR1 and CDR2 from the germline V gene are SGHVS and FNYEAQ. As DNA, the CDR3 is TGTGCCAGCAGCCCCGGCGCTAGCGGGAGAGGGGCCTACAATGAGCAGTTCTTC. Its translation is CASSPGASGRGAYNEQFF. The whole variable domain, filled in from reference TRBV7-6 and TRBJ2-1, reads GAGVSQSPRYKVTKRGQDVALRCDPISGHVSLYWYRQALGQGPEFLTYFNYEAQQDKSGLPNDRFSAERPEGSISTLTIQRTEQRDSAMYRCASSPGASGRGAYNEQFFGPGTRLTVL.

The chain is built from TRBV27 and TRBJ1-2, with D possibly matching TRBD1 (5 bases). CDR1 MNHEY and CDR2 SMNVEV come from the germline V gene (reference sequence). V dropped 0 bases and J dropped 4 bases, with 12 bases sitting between them. This CDR3 has 15 residues. In DNA, the CDR3 is TGTGCCAGCAGTTTATCTCAGGGACTCCTCTATGGCTACACCTTC. Amino acids: CASSLSQGLLYGYTF.

V usage is TRBV5-4 and J usage is TRBJ2-7, with a weak D call TRBD2 (7 bases). V dropped 0 bases and J dropped 0 bases, with 16 bases sitting between them. From germline, CDR1 is SGHNT and CDR2 YYREEE (reference sequence). This CDR3 spans 17 amino acids. The CDR3 loop reads CASSLVGGGPSSYEQYF. The CDR3 DNA follows: TGTGCCAGCAGCTTGGTTGGCGGGGGCCCGAGCTCCTACGAGCAGTACTTC.

The chain has TRBV10-2 and TRBJ2-1; no clear D. CDR1 is WSHSY, CDR2 SAAADI, per germline. The CDR3 has 15 amino acids. Trimming left V 3 bases short and J 8 bases short, with 17 bases between. CDR3 nucleotides: TGCGCCAGCAGTGACCCTGGATCCCCCGGGTATGAGCAGTTCTTC. Translated: CASSDPGSPGYEQFF.